This paragraph covers one T cell receptor (beta chain) sequence. TCRdb's copy holds only in-frame clones and misses some; the assay was immunoSEQ multiplex PCR. The sample has tens of thousands of clones; roughly 87% are singletons. The entry originates in a study of control samples from healthy donors and cancer patients. The CDR3 loop spans 16 amino acids. V was cut by 0 bases and J by 0 bases, with 10 bases left in between. Per germline, CDR1 SGDLS and CDR2 YYNGEE. The clonotype was recovered from a man between 35 and 55 years old with colorectal cancer. The rearrangement links TRBV9 to TRBJ2-1; weak D call: TRBD2 (5 bases). The sequencing input was PBMCs. The CDR3 DNA follows: TGTGCCAGCAGCGTAGCTAGAACTAGCTCCTACAATGAGCAGTTCTTC. Translation gives CASSVARTSSYNEQFF.